This passage covers 31 T cell receptor beta chains from one sample sequenced in a study of tissue T cells after allogeneic stem cell transplantation. The repertoire was sequenced with immunoSEQ multiplex PCR; TCRdb's copy has only in-frame clones and lacks some. This table holds roughly 5,000 clones, roughly 49% found once. Sample time point: mouse harvest day 14 after allogeneic transplant. Mouse grafts combined 10^7 T-cell-depleted bone marrow cells with 10^6 splenic CD5+ T cells. Sequences were obtained from gut tissue. The receptors originated from a female BALB/c mouse given C57BL/6 T cells with graft-versus-host disease after an allogeneic hematopoietic cell transplant.

Comments on this clone: The genes and germline here are from mouse. The DNA ends 1 residue before the CDR3 does, and the rest of the CDR3 is filled in from the germline J gene. The chain employs TRBV3 and TRBJ1-3; D is perhaps TRBD1 (6 bases). CDR3 length equals 14 residues. V was cut by 8 bases and J by 1 base, with 12 bases left in between. Germline-derived CDR1 and CDR2 are SNHLY and FYNGKV (reference sequence). CDR3 residues: CASGGTKSGNTLYF. The sequenced part of the CDR3 DNA is TGTGCCAGCGGCGGGACAAAATCTGGAAATACGCTCTAT.

This clone was observed a handful of times. All gene names here are mouse names. Read coverage stops 1 residue before the CDR3 terminus; the germline J gene supplies the remainder. V is TRBV26 and J is TRBJ2-7, with 9 bases aligning to TRBD1. The CDR3 has 13 residues. J gave up 7 bases and V 4 bases, and 5 bases lay outside the gene matches. The V gene's germline CDR1 is KGHPV and CDR2 FQNQEV (reference sequence). CDR3 DNA (partial): TGTGCCAGCAGTCGGGACAGGGAGGGCGAACAGTAC. It translates to CASSRDREGEQY. The complete CDR3 reads CASSRDREGEQYF.

This clone turned up a few times. The gene names here belong to mouse. Read data end 1 residue before the CDR3 end; the end is taken from the germline J gene. The rearrangement joins TRBV12-1 to TRBJ1-6, with D hard to call. TRBJ1-6 is assigned to the ORF class and has an uncertain function. Trimming took 4 bases from V and 0 from J, leaving 6 bases between them. The CDR3 contains 14 residues. CDR1 is SGHSN, CDR2 HYEKVE, per germline. CDR3 protein: CASSPNSYNSPLYF. The covered CDR3 bases are TGTGCCAGCTCGCCGAATTCCTATAATTCGCCCCTCTAC.

This clone is large. Germline and genes: mouse. CDR3 DNA (partial): TGTGCCAGCAGATCCGATTATGAACAGTAC. This sequence encodes CASRSDYEQY. The CDR3 as a whole reads CASRSDYEQYF. The gene calls are TRBV13-3 and TRBJ2-7; D gene unclear. The read gets to within 1 residue of the CDR3 end, and the germline J gene fills in the rest. The V gene lost 5 bases and the J gene lost 4 bases, with 7 bases spanning the gap. From germline, CDR1 is NNHDY and CDR2 SYVADS. The length of the CDR3 is 11 residues.

By proportion, this clone is medium-sized (0.01 to 0.1%). Any gene name here is a mouse gene name. The CDR3 is cut off 1 residue early in the read; its end comes from the germline J gene. The rearrangement joins TRBV16 to TRBJ2-3; possibly TRBD2 for D (5 bases). The germline V gene has CDR1 SGHSA and CDR2 FRNQAP. The CDR3 totals 14 residues. V lost 1 base and J lost 0, with 5 bases in between. Partial CDR3 DNA: TGTGCAAGCAGCTTAGGGACTAGTGCAGAAACGCTGTAT. This translates into CASSLGTSAETLY. The full CDR3 protein is CASSLGTSAETLYF.

In the case of this clone: Gene names are mouse gene names. The read ends 1 residue before the CDR3 terminus; that terminus is restored from the germline J gene. V gene TRBV26 combines with J gene TRBJ1-3; TRBD1 is a possible D gene (6 bases). Germline CDR1 is KGHPV and CDR2 is FQNQEV (reference sequence). The CDR3 spans 14 residues. Trimming removed 3 bases from V and 3 bases from J, with 9 bases in between. The CDR3 region is CASSLTGIGNTLYF. CDR3 DNA (partial): TGTGCCAGCAGTCTCACAGGGATTGGAAATACGCTCTAT.

About this clone itself: Gene names and germline match the mouse. The read ends 1 residue early relative to the CDR3; the germline J gene fills the gap. The V call is TRBV26, the J call TRBJ2-7; D is tentatively TRBD1 or TRBD2 (5 bases each). Trimming pared 2 bases from V and 0 bases from J, leaving 8 bases between. The CDR3 is 14 residues long. Germline CDR1 KGHPV, CDR2 FQNQEV (reference sequence). The CDR3 DNA, read in part, is TGTGCCAGCAGTCTGGGGGCCCTCTCCTATGAACAGTAC. It yields the protein CASSLGALSYEQY. The whole CDR3 protein is CASSLGALSYEQYF.

Turning to this clone: Genes and germline come from the mouse. CDR3 DNA, as far as it was read: TGTGCCAGCAGTCCTGTCGGGGGGGGACAAGTCTTC. Its translation: CASSPVGGGQVF. The CDR3, in full, reads CASSPVGGGQVFF. This chain joins TRBV26 and TRBJ1-1, with D maybe TRBD1 (5 bases). With the read ending 1 residue before the CDR3 end, the germline J gene is used to fill in that end. Deletions cut 4 bases from V and 9 bases from J, with 15 bases between. There are 13 residues in the CDR3. Germline lookup yields CDR1 KGHPV and CDR2 FQNQEV (reference sequence).

This clone showed up just a few times. Gene labels here are mouse ones. The read finishes 1 residue shy of the CDR3 end, and the germline J gene is used to complete it. This specimen includes other DNA sequences encoding the same CDR3. This rearrangement joins TRBV3 to TRBJ2-7; no reliable D call. This CDR3 comprises 12 residues. Trimming removed 5 bases at V and 0 bases at J, with 5 bases between. From germline, CDR1 is SNHLY and CDR2 FYNGKV (reference sequence). The DNA read from the CDR3 is TGTGCCAGCAGCCCCAGCTCCTATGAACAGTAC. This gives the protein CASSPSSYEQY. The CDR3, in full, reads CASSPSSYEQYF.

This clone has only a few counts. The genes and germline here are from mouse. The read is 1 residue too short to cover the CDR3 end, so that end is filled in from the germline J gene. This sequence joins TRBV13-2 and TRBJ2-3; 10 positions agree with TRBD2. The CDR3 runs 16 residues. The V and J ends lost 1 base and 3 bases, in that order; junction bases with no gene match: 5. Germline V gene lookup returns CDR1 NNHNN and CDR2 SYGAGS (reference sequence). The sequenced part of the CDR3 DNA is TGTGCCAGCGGTGATCCTGGGGGGGCGCGAGCAGAAACGCTGTAT. This gives the protein CASGDPGGARAETLY. The entire CDR3 sequence reads CASGDPGGARAETLYF.

Concerning this clone itself: The gene symbols are mouse symbols. The read ends 1 residue before the CDR3 terminus; that terminus is restored from the germline J gene. V usage is TRBV26 and J usage is TRBJ2-7; D is unclear. The CDR3 spans 12 residues. Per the germline V gene, CDR1 is KGHPV and CDR2 is FQNQEV (reference sequence). V lost 6 bases and J lost 1, with 7 bases in between. CDR3 residues: CASSRGSYEQYF. The covered CDR3 bases are TGTGCCAGCAGCCGCGGGTCCTATGAACAGTAC.

In regard to this clone: Any gene name here is a mouse gene name. The read ends 1 residue shy of where the CDR3 ends; the end is completed using the germline J gene. This chain links TRBV3 with TRBJ1-5; D unresolved. V gave up 0 bases and J gave up 7 bases, with 4 bases separating them. CDR3 length: 12 amino acids. The germline V gene has CDR1 SNHLY and CDR2 FYNGKV (reference sequence). CDR3 DNA, as far as it was read: TGTGCCAGCAGCTTAGCGGGACAGGCTCCGCTT. Protein sequence: CASSLAGQAPL. The full CDR3 protein reads CASSLAGQAPLF.

This clone was counted between two and nine times. Genes and germline come from the mouse. The read ends 1 residue early relative to the CDR3; the germline J gene fills the gap. This chain uses TRBV1 with TRBJ2-7, with 8 positions matching TRBD1. J gave up 2 bases and V 4 bases, and 4 bases lay outside the gene matches. CDR1 and CDR2 (germline): NSQYPW, LRSPGD (reference sequence). This CDR3 has 14 residues. The DNA read from the CDR3 is TGCACCTGCAGTGACCAGGGGGCCCCCTATGAACAGTAC. It codes for CTCSDQGAPYEQY. The whole CDR3 protein reads CTCSDQGAPYEQYF.

Concerning this clone itself: The listed genes are named as in mouse. The read comes to an end 1 residue before the CDR3 does, leaving the germline J gene to fill in the end. The J gene is TRBJ1-1, the V gene TRBV26; D is perhaps TRBD1 (5 bases). Germline V gene data show CDR1 as KGHPV and CDR2 as FQNQEV (reference sequence). The CDR3 is 14 residues long. Trimming took off 6 bases at V and 0 bases at J, with 11 bases between the two ends. CDR3 bases read: TGTGCCAGCAGCTCGACAGTTGCAAACACAGAAGTCTTC. This codes for CASSSTVANTEVF. The whole CDR3 protein reads CASSSTVANTEVFF.

Worth noting for this clone: Gene names are the mouse ones. With the read ending 1 residue before the CDR3 end, the germline J gene is used to fill in that end. V is TRBV13-2 and J is TRBJ2-3; 11 nucleotides line up with TRBD2. There are 16 residues in the CDR3. The trim removed 1 base at V and 0 bases at J, leaving 1 base unmatched. Germline loops: CDR1 NNHNN, CDR2 SYGAGS (reference sequence). The CDR3 region is CASGDRDWGSAETLYF. CDR3 bases read: TGTGCCAGCGGTGATCGGGACTGGGGGAGTGCAGAAACGCTGTAT.

As regards this clone: Here the gene names and germline are mouse. The CDR3 is cut off 1 residue early in the read; its end comes from the germline J gene. The gene calls are TRBV26 and TRBJ2-7; 11 positions agree with TRBD1. The CDR3 covers 14 residues. V was pared by 2 bases and J by 7 bases, with 4 bases of the junction left unmatched. Germline-derived CDR1 and CDR2 are KGHPV and FQNQEV (reference sequence). The CDR3 DNA, read in part, is TGTGCCAGCAGTCTGGGGACAGGGGGAAGGGAACAGTAC. It encodes CASSLGTGGREQY. In full, the CDR3 reads CASSLGTGGREQYF.

By share, this clone ranks as hyperexpanded. Mouse gene names and germline throughout. From the germline J gene comes the end of the CDR3, since the read stops 1 residue before it. The chain carries TRBV13-2 and TRBJ2-5, with 13 bases aligning to TRBD2. Germline V gene lookup returns CDR1 NNHNN and CDR2 SYGAGS (reference sequence). J was trimmed by 6 bases and V by 5 bases; bases with no gene match: 3. The CDR3 sequence is 14 residues long. This chain's CDR3 is CASGDWGGDDTQYF. The sequenced part of the CDR3 DNA is TGTGCCAGCGGGGACTGGGGGGGCGATGACACCCAGTAC.

To note about this clone: Each gene name is a mouse one. The read is 1 residue too short to cover the CDR3 end, so that end is filled in from the germline J gene. The V gene is TRBV4, the J gene TRBJ2-5, with 10 bases that match TRBD2. Losses at the gene ends were 5 bases for V and 0 bases for J; bases not matched to a gene: 2. This CDR3 contains 15 residues. Per the germline V gene, CDR1 is LGHDT and CDR2 is YNNKQL (reference sequence). The CDR3 here is CASSPTGGNQDTQYF. CDR3 DNA, as far as it was read: TGTGCCAGCAGCCCGACTGGGGGGAACCAAGACACCCAGTAC.

Only one count was recorded for this clone. Gene names and germline match the mouse. The DNA read from the CDR3 is TGTGCCAGCACCTGGGACGGAAACACAGAAGTCTTC. This codes for CASTWDGNTEVF. The entire CDR3 sequence reads CASTWDGNTEVFF. This chain links TRBV4 with TRBJ1-1, with a tentative D call TRBD1 (5 bases). The read falls 1 residue short of the CDR3 end, and the missing part is taken from the germline J gene. CDR1 and CDR2 from the germline V gene are LGHDT and YNNKQL (reference sequence). V shed 7 bases and J shed 1 base, with 10 bases lying between them. This CDR3 is 13 amino acids long.

On this clone: Genes and germline are mouse. The read ends 1 residue shy of where the CDR3 ends; the end is completed using the germline J gene. The chain recombines TRBV26 with TRBJ1-1, with D unclear. CDR1 KGHPV and CDR2 FQNQEV come from the germline V gene (reference sequence). There are 13 residues in the CDR3. V lost 4 bases, J lost 0 bases, and 6 bases lay in between. Partial CDR3 DNA: TGTGCCAGCAGTCCCGGGACAAACACAGAAGTCTTC. It specifies CASSPGTNTEVF. The entire CDR3 protein reads CASSPGTNTEVFF. The whole variable domain, remainder taken from reference TRBV26 and TRBJ1-1, is NSKVIQTPRYLVKGQGQKAKMRCIPEKGHPVVFWYQQNKNNEFKFLINFQNQEVLQQIDMTEKRFSAECPSNSPCSLEIQSSEAGDSALYLCASSPGTNTEVFFGKGTRLTVV.

This clone was seen only once. Germline and genes here are mouse. Read data end 1 residue before the CDR3 end; the end is taken from the germline J gene. The chain links TRBV26 to TRBJ1-1, with 7 bases matching TRBD1. The ends lost 3 bases at V and 4 bases at J; junction bases unmatched: 2. The CDR3 loop spans 13 amino acids. Germline CDR1 KGHPV, CDR2 FQNQEV (reference sequence). CDR3 region: CASSLRGSTEVFF. Partial CDR3 DNA: TGTGCCAGCAGTCTCAGGGGGTCCACAGAAGTCTTC.

A note on this clone: Mouse gene names apply. The DNA ends 1 residue before the CDR3 does, and the rest of the CDR3 is filled in from the germline J gene. The chain combines TRBV12-1 with TRBJ2-3, with D perhaps TRBD1 or TRBD2 (5 bases each). There are 15 residues in the CDR3. The V end lost 0 bases, the J end lost 0 bases, and 9 bases lay between the germline ends. Per germline, CDR1 SGHSN and CDR2 HYEKVE. The part of the CDR3 DNA that was read is TGTGCCAGCTCTCTCGGGGCAACTAGTGCAGAAACGCTGTAT. Residues: CASSLGATSAETLY. The whole CDR3 region reads CASSLGATSAETLYF.

As concerns this clone: The gene symbols are mouse symbols. The CDR3 end lies 1 residue beyond the end of the read and is filled in from the germline J gene. The chain carries TRBV3 and TRBJ2-7; D ambiguous. Trimming took off 8 bases at V and 0 bases at J, with 14 bases between the two ends. The CDR3 spans 14 residues. Germline V gives CDR1 SNHLY, CDR2 FYNGKV (reference sequence). CDR3 DNA (partial): TGTGCCAGCTCTCTGGCAGGCCACTCCTATGAACAGTAC. The encoded protein is CASSLAGHSYEQY. The CDR3, in full, reads CASSLAGHSYEQYF.

A word on this clone: Gene names refer to mouse genes. The read stops 1 residue short of the end of the CDR3; the missing end is completed from the germline J gene. This chain links TRBV23 with TRBJ2-3. Germline-derived CDR1 and CDR2 are KGHTA and FQNQQP. The CDR3 runs to 16 residues. CDR3 DNA (partial): TGCTCCAGCAGCCTTCAACGGGCAACTAGTGCAGAAACGCTGTAT. It specifies CSSSLQRATSAETLY. The entire CDR3 reads CSSSLQRATSAETLYF.

Details on this clone: Mouse germline and gene names are used. Read data end 1 residue before the CDR3 end; the end is taken from the germline J gene. This sequence joins TRBV12-1 and TRBJ1-4, with D hard to call. V gave up 2 bases and J gave up 4 bases, with 7 bases separating them. The germline V gene encodes CDR1 SGHSN and CDR2 HYEKVE. CDR3 length: 13 residues. Partial CDR3 DNA: TGTGCCAGCTCTCGCGACATCAACGAAAGATTATTT. This gives the protein CASSRDINERLF. The whole CDR3 region reads CASSRDINERLFF.

This clone was seen more than once but under ten times. The genes and germline here are from mouse. The CDR3 extends 1 residue past the end of the read, so its final part is completed from the germline J gene. V usage is TRBV12-1 and J usage is TRBJ1-4, with no clear D. The V gene's germline CDR1 is SGHSN and CDR2 HYEKVE. This CDR3 has 13 amino acids. V shed 2 bases and J shed 3 bases, with 6 bases lying between them. Partial CDR3 DNA: TGTGCCAGCTCTCGACAAACCAACGAAAGATTATTT. Protein: CASSRQTNERLF. The entire CDR3 protein is CASSRQTNERLFF.

This clone came up a few times. Gene and germline names: mouse. The read ends 1 residue early relative to the CDR3; the germline J gene fills the gap. V and J are TRBV23 and TRBJ2-1; the DNA was not compared with TRBD2, the D call given in the table. Germline V gives CDR1 KGHTA, CDR2 FQNQQP. The CDR3 sequence is 14 residues long. The sequenced CDR3 bases are TGCTCCAGCAGTCCAGAGGGGGGGCGTGCTGAGCAGTTC. It translates to CSSSPEGGRAEQF. The complete CDR3 sequence is CSSSPEGGRAEQFF.

In its sample, this clone was seen a few times. The genes and germline here are from mouse. The read halts 1 residue ahead of the CDR3 end, with the missing end drawn from the germline J gene. The chain joins TRBV16 to TRBJ2-3; D is possibly TRBD1 (5 bases). The germline V gene encodes CDR1 SGHSA and CDR2 FRNQAP. The CDR3 is 13 amino acids. V dropped 1 base and J dropped 4 bases, with 6 bases sitting between them. The part of the CDR3 DNA that was read is TGTGCAAGCAGCTTAGCAGGGACAGAAACGCTGTAT. It specifies CASSLAGTETLY. The full CDR3 sequence reads CASSLAGTETLYF. The complete variable domain, with remaining parts taken from reference TRBV16 and TRBJ2-3, reads NAGVIQTPRHKVTGKGQEATLWCEPISGHSAVFWYRQTIVQGLEFLTYFRNQAPIDDSGMPKERFSAQMPNQSHSTLKIQSTQPQDSAVYLCASSLAGTETLYFGSGTRLTVL.

In regard to this clone: Here the gene names and germline are mouse. The read gets to within 1 residue of the CDR3 end, and the germline J gene fills in the rest. The chain uses TRBV12-1 and TRBJ2-7, with 7 bases aligning to TRBD1. This CDR3 comprises 12 residues. In germline, CDR1 is SGHSN, CDR2 HYEKVE. J was trimmed by 6 bases and V by 1 base; bases with no gene match: 2. CDR3 protein: CASSLQGIEQYF. The covered CDR3 bases are TGTGCCAGCTCTCTACAGGGGATTGAACAGTAC. The entire variable domain, with the rest obtained from reference TRBV12-1 and TRBJ2-7, is as follows: DSGVVQSPRHIIKEKGGRSVLTCIPISGHSNVVWYQQTLGKELKFLIQHYEKVERDKGFLPSRFSVQQFDDYHSEMNMSALELEDSAMYFCASSLQGIEQYFGPGTRLTVL.

Turning to this clone: Gene names denote mouse genes. The CDR3 is cut off 1 residue early in the read; its end comes from the germline J gene. V is TRBV26 and J is TRBJ2-2; D is undetermined. The CDR3 length is 14 residues. Germline lookup yields CDR1 KGHPV and CDR2 FQNQEV (reference sequence). V dropped 0 bases and J dropped 5 bases, with 7 bases sitting between them. CDR3 DNA (partial): TGTGCCAGCAGTCTGTCCCGGGAGACCGGGCAGCTCTAC. It translates to CASSLSRETGQLY. In full, the CDR3 reads CASSLSRETGQLYF. Using reference TRBV26 and TRBJ2-2 for the parts outside the CDR3, the full variable domain is NSKVIQTPRYLVKGQGQKAKMRCIPEKGHPVVFWYQQNKNNEFKFLINFQNQEVLQQIDMTEKRFSAECPSNSPCSLEIQSSEAGDSALYLCASSLSRETGQLYFGEGSKLTVL.

On this clone: Any gene name here is a mouse gene name. Coverage ceases 1 residue before the CDR3 finishes, and the germline J gene fills in the end. This sequence joins TRBV3 and TRBJ2-3; TRBD2 matches 14 bases. The CDR3 consists of 16 residues. The J segment lost 3 bases and the V segment lost 5 bases, leaving 4 bases of the junction unmatched. In germline, CDR1 is SNHLY, CDR2 FYNGKV (reference sequence). CDR3 protein: CASSLGTGGAAETLYF. CDR3 bases read: TGTGCCAGCAGCCTCGGGACTGGGGGGGCGGCAGAAACGCTGTAT.